This T cell receptor (beta chain) is from a study of CD8+CD57+ T cells in acquired aplastic anemia. As for the study in general: The sorted CD4+ and CD8+ cells yielded an average roughly 3 ug of DNA.

Genomic DNA templated the TCR beta VDJ and CDR3 profiling. One entry per CDR3 protein, called by TCRdb with MiXCR from the reads. There are approximately 190,000 distinct CDR3 sequences in the sample; approximately 48% occur only once, and 9.7% lies in the top ten. Before being chosen for sequencing, patients had shown CD8+CD57+ cell expansion by flow cytometry. When blood sampling took place, the patients had received no therapy. A remark on this clonotype: At one end the junction does not follow the germline gene, possibly because of a read error.

CDR3 length: 15 residues. Germline CDR1 reads LNHNV; CDR2 reads YYDKDF (reference sequence). This chain joins TRBV15 and TRBJ1-5; no clear D gene. This TCR was sampled from a human donor with aplastic anemia. Sequenced material: sorted CD4+, CD8+, or CD8+CD57+ T cells (not recorded which) from PBMCs. CDR3 in DNA: TGTGTCACCAGCCTTTTAGGTCCGGGCAATCAGCCCCAGCATTTT. As protein: CVTSLLGPGNQPQHF.